This TCR beta chain was obtained from a study of human T cells and chemical hapten exposure. At the level of the study: The patch tests put 0.01% DPC on the skin of the upper back and were read 6 days later.

This clonotype was counted many times. This CDR3 contains 16 residues. With 6 bases removed from V and 2 bases from J, the gap between germline ends came to 18 bases. Germline lookup yields CDR1 ENHRY and CDR2 SYGVKD. Authors' analysis steps: Counting gave a median of approximately 97,000 TCRs per sample, with values ranging from 23,224 to 690,600. TCRdb fed the RACE reads into MiXCR, producing one record per CDR3 protein. The V and J calls here are based on TCRdb, not the publication. The sample contains under 130,000 distinct CDR3 sequences, approximately 9.9% of which appear only once. Time point: patch test 1, 2 weeks after DPC sensitization. Treatment meaning: therapeutic diphenylcyclopropenone sensitization with weekly scalp DPC.

The chain couples TRBV10-3 to TRBJ2-3; possible D gene TRBD2, 6 bases. This clonotype originated in a middle-aged woman with alopecia areata. Some clones in this sample may be carry-over from other donors' samples. The sample here was whole blood, taken in connection with sensitization to the hapten diphenylcyclopropenone (DPC). CDR3 coding DNA: TGTGCCATCAGCTTCCGGGGACTGCAAGACACAGATACGCAGTATTTT. This gives the protein CAISFRGLQDTDTQYF.